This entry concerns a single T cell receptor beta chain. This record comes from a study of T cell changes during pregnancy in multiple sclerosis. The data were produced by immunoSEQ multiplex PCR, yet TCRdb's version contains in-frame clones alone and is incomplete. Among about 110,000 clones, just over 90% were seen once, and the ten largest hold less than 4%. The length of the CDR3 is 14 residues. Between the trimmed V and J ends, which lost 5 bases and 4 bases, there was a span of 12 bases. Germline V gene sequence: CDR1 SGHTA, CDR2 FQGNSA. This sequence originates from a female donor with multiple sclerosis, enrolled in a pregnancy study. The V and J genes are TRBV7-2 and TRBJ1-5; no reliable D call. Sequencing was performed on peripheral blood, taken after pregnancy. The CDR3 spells CASSRPGGNQPQHF. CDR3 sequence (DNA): TGTGCCAGCAGCCGCCCCGGAGGGAATCAGCCCCAGCATTTT.